Below are 31 T cell receptor beta chains sequenced from a single sample in a study of shared clonotypes between healthy human individuals. Some clones are missing from TCRdb's copy, which holds only in-frame ones; the method was immunoSEQ multiplex PCR. Found here are about 1,800,000 clones, approximately 94% of them singletons; the top ten hold 1% to 1.5%. The naive CD8 fraction comprised CD45RO-negative cells positively selected for CCR7 and excluded terminally differentiated effector memory CD45RA+ cells. Sequencing was done on a sample of naive CD8+ T cells sorted from blood. Every receptor here comes from a man between 18 and 29 years old in good health.

This chain's CDR3 is CASSSKTGNTEAFF. The CDR3 bases are TGTGCCAGCAGCTCCAAAACAGGGAACACTGAAGCTTTCTTT. The gene calls are TRBV5-4 and TRBJ1-1; maybe TRBD1 (5 bases). V was trimmed by 3 bases and J by 1 base, leaving 10 bases between them. Germline values: CDR1 SGHNT, CDR2 YYREEE (reference sequence). The CDR3 covers 14 residues. Full variable domain (rest looked up from reference TRBV5-4 and TRBJ1-1): ETGVTQSPTHLIKTRGQQVTLRCSSQSGHNTVSWYQQALGQGPQFIFQYYREEENGRGNFPPRFSGLQFPNYSSELNVNALELDDSALYLCASSSKTGNTEAFFGQGTRLTVV.

This rearrangement joins TRBV27 to TRBJ1-3; tentative D call: TRBD1 (5 bases). Germline V gene sequence: CDR1 MNHEY, CDR2 SMNVEV (reference sequence). This CDR3 comprises 15 residues. Deletions cut 0 bases from V and 2 bases from J, with 8 bases between. The CDR3 nucleotides read TGTGCCAGCAGTTTATCCCGGGGCGCTGGAAACACCATATATTTT. Protein sequence: CASSLSRGAGNTIYF.

For this clone: This same CDR3 is encoded by further DNA sequences in the sample. This rearrangement joins TRBV7-9 to TRBJ1-2; unclear D gene. The CDR3 extends over 13 amino acids. Trimming left V 2 bases short and J 0 bases short, with 4 bases between. From germline, CDR1 is SEHNR and CDR2 FQNEAQ (reference sequence). DNA of the CDR3: TGTGCCAGCAGCTTACCAGCTAACTATGGCTACACCTTC. Amino acid sequence: CASSLPANYGYTF.

The genes are TRBV5-1 and TRBJ2-7, with 7 bases matching TRBD1. Germline CDR1 is SGHRS and CDR2 is YFSETQ. Trimming took 0 bases from V and 4 from J; bases not matched to a gene: 7. The CDR3 is 15 residues long. The CDR3 DNA follows: TGCGCCAGCAGCTTGGCAAGGGACAGAGAGTACGAGCAGTACTTC. It encodes CASSLARDREYEQYF.

The chain uses TRBV4-1 and TRBJ2-3; 7 nucleotides match TRBD2. Trimming removed 0 bases from V and 6 bases from J; junction bases left unmatched: 12. Per the germline V gene, CDR1 is MGHRA and CDR2 is YSYEKL. The CDR3 is made up of 17 amino acids. The CDR3 DNA sequence: TGCGCCAGCAGCCAAGAGGAGTGGGGGGGAGAAGAGGATACGCAGTATTTT. It specifies CASSQEEWGGEEDTQYF.

This chain connects TRBV2 to TRBJ1-4; the D gene is possibly TRBD1 (5 bases). Between the trimmed V and J ends, which lost 8 bases and 8 bases, there was a span of 15 bases. CDR1 is SNHLY, CDR2 FYNNEI, per germline. The CDR3 is made up of 13 amino acids. CDR3 coding DNA: TGTGCCAGCTTAGGCGGGACTGGGGAAAAACTGTTTTTT. It codes for CASLGGTGEKLFF.

This clone has a single count. This same CDR3 is encoded by further DNA sequences in the sample. The chain joins TRBV19 to TRBJ2-7; D might be TRBD2 (7 bases). Germline V CDR1 and CDR2: LNHDA, SQIVND (reference sequence). Trimming stripped 5 bases from V and 3 bases from J, with 11 bases between. The CDR3 has 13 residues. The CDR3 DNA is TGTGCCAGTAGTCCAGGGGAGGGCTACGAGCAGTACTTC. This gives the protein CASSPGEGYEQYF.

The chain carries TRBV9 and TRBJ2-7; D might be TRBD1 or TRBD2, each matching 6 bases. This CDR3 is built from 16 residues. Germline V gene sequence: CDR1 SGDLS, CDR2 YYNGEE. Trimming removed 3 bases from V and 2 bases from J, with 18 bases in between. For the CDR3, the DNA is TGTGCCAGCAGCGCACGAGGGGGGACATTTACCTACGAGCAGTACTTC. Protein sequence: CASSARGGTFTYEQYF.

The CDR3 sequence is CSVVPVTYNEQFF. The CDR3 coding sequence is TGCAGCGTTGTGCCGGTTACCTACAATGAGCAGTTCTTC. The V call is TRBV29-1, the J call TRBJ2-1; unclear D gene. CDR3 size: 13 residues. Germline CDR1 reads SQVTM; CDR2 reads ANQGSEA. V was pared by 4 bases and J by 2 bases, with 9 bases between.

J is TRBJ2-7 and V is TRBV7-9; D is undetermined. The CDR3 consists of 11 residues. CDR1 and CDR2 from the germline V gene are SEHNR and FQNEAQ (reference sequence). V gave up 2 bases and J gave up 5 bases, with 4 bases separating them. The CDR3 loop reads CASSLSHEQYF. The CDR3 DNA is TGTGCCAGCAGCTTATCACACGAGCAGTACTTC.

The V call is TRBV4-3, the J call TRBJ1-1, with D tentatively TRBD1 (6 bases). This CDR3 region has 15 residues. Germline assignment: CDR1 LGHNA and CDR2 YSLEER. V was clipped by 0 bases and J by 8 bases, with 16 bases between them. CDR3 amino acids: CASSQDDGDRFEAFF. DNA of the CDR3: TGCGCCAGCAGCCAAGATGACGGAGACAGGTTCGAAGCTTTCTTT.

The chain joins TRBV7-2 to TRBJ1-3, with D uncertain. There are 16 residues in the CDR3. Germline lookup yields CDR1 SGHTA and CDR2 FQGNSA. V was trimmed by 1 base and J by 4 bases, leaving 14 bases between them. The CDR3 DNA follows: TGTGCCAGCAGCTTAGTCGAAGGGTTGGCGGGAAACACCATATATTTT. Residues: CASSLVEGLAGNTIYF. The full variable domain, rest sourced from reference TRBV7-2 and TRBJ1-3, is GAGVSQSPSNKVTEKGKDVELRCDPISGHTALYWYRQSLGQGLEFLIYFQGNSAPDKSGLPSDRFSAERTGGSVSTLTIQRTQQEDSAVYLCASSLVEGLAGNTIYFGEGSWLTVV.

In nucleotides, the CDR3 is TGTGCCAGCAGCCCCGGACAGATTAATTCACCCCTCCACTTT. It specifies CASSPGQINSPLHF. The chain links TRBV27 to TRBJ1-6; D possibly corresponds to TRBD1 (6 bases). Trimming pared 6 bases from V and 6 bases from J, leaving 12 bases between. The germline CDR1 and CDR2 sequences are MNHEY and SMNVEV (reference sequence). The CDR3 runs to 14 residues.

In regard to this clone: The sample contains more than one DNA sequence encoding this CDR3. The chain links TRBV11-2 to TRBJ2-7, with 7 bases matching TRBD1. The CDR3 sequence is 15 residues long. Unmatched junction bases numbered 2, after V lost 0 bases and J lost 0 bases. Germline V CDR1 and CDR2: SGHAT, FQNNGV. CDR3 bases: TGTGCCAGCAGCTTAGAGGCAGGGGGCTCCTACGAGCAGTACTTC. It yields the protein CASSLEAGGSYEQYF.

This chain links TRBV27 with TRBJ2-7, with D hard to call. This CDR3 comprises 12 residues. With 5 bases removed from V and 3 bases from J, the gap between germline ends came to 8 bases. Looked up from germline, CDR1 is MNHEY and CDR2 is SMNVEV (reference sequence). CDR3 amino acids: CASSTTNYEQYF. Here the CDR3 DNA reads TGTGCCAGCAGTACCACGAACTACGAGCAGTACTTC.

This chain uses TRBV27 with TRBJ1-6; 10 nucleotides agree with TRBD1. CDR3 length equals 16 residues. The germline V gene encodes CDR1 MNHEY and CDR2 SMNVEV (reference sequence). J gave up 11 bases and V 3 bases, and 10 bases lay outside the gene matches. CDR3: CASSFGPGQGNPPLHF. Written as DNA, the CDR3 is TGTGCCAGCAGTTTTGGACCGGGACAGGGGAATCCACCCCTCCACTTT.

The chain joins TRBV4-1 to TRBJ1-5; 11 bases map to TRBD1. Trimming took 0 bases from V and 7 from J; bases not matched to a gene: 5. The CDR3 is 16 amino acids. CDR1 and CDR2 from the germline V gene are MGHRA and YSYEKL. CDR3 sequence: CASSQDFGQGAQPQHF. The CDR3 region has the DNA TGCGCCAGCAGCCAAGATTTTGGACAGGGGGCCCAGCCCCAGCATTTT.

V and J are TRBV6-5 and TRBJ2-2; no definite D call. The germline CDR1 and CDR2 sequences are MNHEY and SVGAGI. The CDR3 covers 15 residues. V was trimmed by 6 bases and J by 9 bases, leaving 20 bases between them. Here the CDR3 reads CASSATTYTPRELFF. The DNA for the CDR3 is TGTGCCAGCAGCGCCACAACCTACACCCCGAGGGAGCTGTTTTTT.

CDR3: CASSSGGANYGYTF. The CDR3 DNA follows: TGTGCCAGCAGCAGCGGCGGAGCTAACTATGGCTACACCTTC. The chain has TRBV5-8 and TRBJ1-2; no definite D call. The CDR3 runs 14 residues. Looked up from germline, CDR1 is SGHTS and CDR2 is YDEGEE. V lost 4 bases and J 0 bases, leaving 10 bases between the germline ends.

V usage is TRBV7-9 and J usage is TRBJ2-4; D may be TRBD1 (6 bases). This CDR3 is built from 12 residues. Germline CDR1 reads SEHNR; CDR2 reads FQNEAQ (reference sequence). CDR3: CASRDIRYIQYF. CDR3 in DNA: TGTGCATCCAGGGACATCAGATACATTCAGTACTTC.

This chain joins TRBV25-1 and TRBJ1-3, with D perhaps TRBD1 (5 bases). V shed 4 bases and J shed 0 bases, with 19 bases lying between them. Germline V gene data show CDR1 as MGHDK and CDR2 as SYGVNS. The CDR3 spans 18 residues. CDR3 sequence reads: CASSGPWTFSRSGNTIYF. CDR3 nucleotides: TGTGCCAGCAGTGGCCCCTGGACATTTTCTCGCTCTGGAAACACCATATATTTT.

To note about this clone: This same CDR3 is encoded by further DNA sequences in the sample. This chain uses TRBV11-2 with TRBJ2-7, with D unclear. Germline-derived CDR1 and CDR2 are SGHAT and FQNNGV. This CDR3 has 13 amino acids. Trimming shortened V by 3 bases and J by 2 bases, and 8 bases separated the two germline ends. The CDR3 DNA sequence: TGTGCCAGCAGCTTGGACGGACCCTACGAGCAGTACTTC. Translating gives CASSLDGPYEQYF.

The gene calls are TRBV4-1 and TRBJ2-1; 7 bases align to TRBD2. Germline CDR1 and CDR2: MGHRA and YSYEKL. After removal of 5 bases from V and 1 base from J, the junction contained 11 bases not matched to a gene. The CDR3 contains 17 residues. In nucleotides, the CDR3 is TGCGCCAGCAGCACCCTCTGGGGAGGGGAATCCTACAATGAGCAGTTCTTC. Translating it yields CASSTLWGGESYNEQFF.

The chain joins TRBV5-1 to TRBJ2-5; 8 bases are shared with TRBD2. The trim removed 1 base at V and 3 bases at J, leaving 11 bases unmatched. This CDR3 has 17 residues. CDR1 is SGHRS and CDR2 is YFSETQ in the germline V gene. This CDR3 reads CASSLLRPGLGEETQYF. CDR3 in DNA: TGCGCCAGCAGCTTGCTCCGGCCGGGACTAGGGGAAGAGACCCAGTACTTC.

Points on this clone: Other DNA sequences in the same sample also yield this CDR3. This rearrangement joins TRBV5-6 to TRBJ2-5; perhaps TRBD2 as D (5 bases). V was pared by 0 bases and J by 5 bases, with 11 bases between. The CDR3 spans 14 residues. Looked up from germline, CDR1 is SGHDT and CDR2 is YYEEEE. This CDR3 is CASSLAASRETQYF. CDR3 sequence (DNA): TGTGCCAGCAGCTTGGCGGCTAGCAGGGAGACCCAGTACTTC.

The V call is TRBV9, the J call TRBJ2-1; D might be TRBD2 (5 bases). CDR1 is SGDLS, CDR2 YYNGEE, per germline. The CDR3 is 15 amino acids. The germline V and J ends were trimmed by 4 bases and 7 bases, with 18 bases remaining between them. This CDR3 reads CASSTGSGSGNEQFF. The CDR3 DNA is TGTGCCAGCAGCACGGGATCGGGGTCGGGGAATGAGCAGTTCTTC.

The rearrangement links TRBV7-9 to TRBJ2-1; tentatively, D is TRBD2 (6 bases). This CDR3 has 18 amino acids. V shed 5 bases and J shed 4 bases, with 24 bases lying between them. Germline CDR1 reads SEHNR; CDR2 reads FQNEAQ (reference sequence). The CDR3 DNA follows: TGTGCCAGCAGCCCTAGTTCAATAGGGGCCGGGACTTACAATGAGCAGTTCTTC. It translates to CASSPSSIGAGTYNEQFF.

This chain connects TRBV9 to TRBJ2-3; TRBD2 is a possible D gene (7 bases). The germline V and J ends were trimmed by 4 bases and 0 bases, with 24 bases remaining between them. CDR3 length equals 19 residues. From germline, CDR1 is SGDLS and CDR2 YYNGEE. CDR3 amino acids: CASSPVHGGPSLSTDTQYF. DNA of the CDR3: TGTGCCAGCAGCCCAGTACACGGGGGGCCGTCTCTTAGCACAGATACGCAGTATTTT.

This sequence joins TRBV4-3 and TRBJ1-2; no definite D call. The V and J ends lost 1 base and 8 bases respectively, with 14 bases between them. Germline values: CDR1 LGHNA, CDR2 YSLEER. This CDR3 region has 14 residues. The CDR3 DNA reads TGCGCCAGCAGCCAAGTAGAGGGAAGTGGAGGCTACACCTTC. Translating it yields CASSQVEGSGGYTF.

V usage is TRBV6-5 and J usage is TRBJ2-2, with D hard to call. The CDR3 consists of 14 residues. V gave up 5 bases and J gave up 7 bases, with 14 bases separating them. From germline, CDR1 is MNHEY and CDR2 SVGAGI. CDR3 bases: TGTGCCAGCAGTAACCGGGTCCCCCGCGGGGAGCTGTTTTTT. This encodes CASSNRVPRGELFF.

The count of this clone is one. This same CDR3 is encoded by further DNA sequences in the sample. V gene TRBV5-4 combines with J gene TRBJ2-3; D is ambiguous. The length of the CDR3 is 11 residues. With 4 bases removed from V and 3 bases from J, the gap between germline ends came to 3 bases. Germline V gene sequence: CDR1 SGHNT, CDR2 YYREEE (reference sequence). The DNA of the CDR3 is TGTGCCAGCAGCCTGACAGATACGCAGTATTTT. As protein: CASSLTDTQYF.